The 24 T cell receptor beta chains listed next were all sequenced from one sample in a study of blood T cell repertoires in COVID-19. Only in-frame clones appear in the TCRdb table, and some are missing; sequencing was by immunoSEQ multiplex PCR. The table shows fewer than 400,000 clones, with roughly 90% occurring only once. Sequences were obtained from PBMCs or T cells enriched from blood (not recorded which). These receptor sequences come from a young woman who had recovered from COVID-19.

A word on this clone: Other nucleotide sequences in the sample specify the same CDR3. V and J are TRBV7-3 and TRBJ1-1; 8 positions agree with TRBD1. CDR3 size: 13 residues. Germline V gene sequence: CDR1 SGHTA, CDR2 FQGTGA. V shed 3 bases and J 3 bases; nucleotides not matched to a gene: 0. The CDR3 DNA follows: TGTGCCAGCAGCTTGACAGGGGACACTGAAGCTTTCTTT. Its protein product is CASSLTGDTEAFF.

This chain links TRBV29-1 with TRBJ2-7; TRBD2 matches at 13 bases. The CDR3 has 13 residues. The V gene's germline CDR1 is SQVTM and CDR2 ANQGSEA. V lost 7 bases to trimming and J lost 6 bases; unmatched junction nucleotides: 6. This chain's CDR3 is CSGTSGRDGEQYF. DNA for the CDR3: TGCAGCGGTACTAGCGGGAGGGACGGCGAGCAGTACTTC.

This rearrangement joins TRBV7-9 to TRBJ1-2, with 8 bases fitting TRBD1. Trimming took 3 bases from V and 8 from J; bases not matched to a gene: 8. Germline loops: CDR1 SEHNR, CDR2 FQNEAQ (reference sequence). This CDR3 is built from 14 residues. CDR3 DNA sequence: TGTGCCAGCAGCTTTACGACAGGGGCAAGGGGCTACACCTTC. Protein product: CASSFTTGARGYTF.

In nucleotides, the CDR3 is TGTGCCAGCTCACCAATGACAGGGGGGCTGAACACTGAAGCTTTCTTT. Translated, it gives CASSPMTGGLNTEAFF. The rearrangement links TRBV18 to TRBJ1-1; TRBD1 matches 9 bases. V shed 2 bases and J 0 bases; nucleotides not matched to a gene: 4. The CDR3 loop spans 16 amino acids. Germline values: CDR1 KGHSH, CDR2 LQKENI.

Points on this clone: In the same sample, other DNA sequences code for this CDR3. The gene calls are TRBV27 and TRBJ2-7; perhaps TRBD1 as D (6 bases). The germline CDR1 and CDR2 sequences are MNHEY and SMNVEV (reference sequence). With 5 bases removed from V and 1 base from J, the gap between germline ends came to 12 bases. The CDR3 is 14 residues long. The CDR3 nucleotides read TGTGCCAGCAGTCTACAGGGAAGGTCCTACGAGCAGTACTTC. Amino acid sequence: CASSLQGRSYEQYF.

This clone was seen only once. The chain employs TRBV3-1 (or the pseudogene TRBV3-2) and TRBJ2-1, with 12 bases matching TRBD2. The CDR3 loop spans 14 amino acids. J gave up 13 bases and V 1 base, and 5 bases lay outside the gene matches. The germline gives CDR1 LGHDT, CDR2 YNNKEL (reference sequence). The CDR3 nucleotides read TGTGCCAGCAGCCAAGGACTAGCGGGAGTACAACAGTTCTTC. This translates into CASSQGLAGVQQFF.

V usage is TRBV19 and J usage is TRBJ2-3, with D maybe TRBD1 (5 bases). The CDR3 runs 13 residues. Germline values: CDR1 LNHDA, CDR2 SQIVND (reference sequence). Trimming cost V 2 bases and J 4 bases, with 7 bases left between them. The CDR3, as DNA: TGTGCCAGTAGTATAAAGGGGCCAGATACGCAGTATTTT. Residues: CASSIKGPDTQYF.

The V gene is TRBV18, the J gene TRBJ1-3; D gene unclear. V was clipped by 2 bases and J by 2 bases, with 7 bases between them. The length of the CDR3 is 14 residues. From germline, CDR1 is KGHSH and CDR2 LQKENI. CDR3 loop: CASSPAAPGNTIYF. CDR3 coding DNA: TGTGCCAGCTCACCAGCTGCGCCTGGAAACACCATATATTTT.

The rearrangement links TRBV5-6 to TRBJ2-5, with 9 bases lining up with TRBD2. The CDR3 contains 15 residues. Germline lookup yields CDR1 SGHDT and CDR2 YYEEEE. Trimming removed 4 bases from V and 1 base from J; junction bases left unmatched: 5. CDR3 DNA sequence: TGTGCCAGCAGCGCCCCGACTAGCGGCCAAGAGACCCAGTACTTC. Translating it yields CASSAPTSGQETQYF.

This chain uses TRBV9 with TRBJ1-3; possibly TRBD1 for D (6 bases). CDR3 size: 15 residues. Germline-derived CDR1 and CDR2 are SGDLS and YYNGEE. Deletions cut 3 bases from V and 8 bases from J, with 18 bases between. DNA for the CDR3: TGTGCCAGCAGCGGGGGGGGCGGCCACGTAGACACCATATATTTT. Protein sequence: CASSGGGGHVDTIYF.

V is TRBV30 and J is TRBJ2-7, with unresolved D. CDR1 is GTSNPN, CDR2 SVGIG, per germline (reference sequence). V dropped 2 bases and J dropped 4 bases, with 12 bases sitting between them. CDR3 length: 13 amino acids. The CDR3 loop reads CAWSPTSWYEQYF. DNA for the CDR3: TGTGCCTGGAGTCCTACCTCATGGTACGAGCAGTACTTC. Using reference TRBV30 and TRBJ2-7 for the parts outside the CDR3, the full variable domain is SQTIHQWPATLVQPVGSPLSLECTVEGTSNPNLYWYRQAAGRGLQLLFYSVGIGQISSEVPQNLSASRPQDRQFILSSKKLLLSDSGFYLCAWSPTSWYEQYFGPGTRLTVT.

The chain links TRBV7-3 to TRBJ2-1, with D maybe TRBD2 (6 bases). CDR1 SGHTA and CDR2 FQGTGA come from the germline V gene. Trimming left V 5 bases short and J 3 bases short, with 17 bases between. This CDR3 region has 16 residues. The CDR3 DNA reads as TGTGCCAGCAGCCCCCAACCGGGACTGAGCTACAATGAGCAGTTCTTC. Its translation is CASSPQPGLSYNEQFF. The full variable domain, rest sourced from reference TRBV7-3 and TRBJ2-1, is GAGVSQTPSNKVTEKGKYVELRCDPISGHTALYWYRQSLGQGPEFLIYFQGTGAADDSGLPNDRFFAVRPEGSVSTLKIQRTERGDSAVYLCASSPQPGLSYNEQFFGPGTRLTVL.

V usage is TRBV12-5 and J usage is TRBJ2-7, with 7 bases aligning to TRBD1. This CDR3 spans 16 amino acids. Unmatched junction bases numbered 8, after V lost 1 base and J lost 2 bases. Per germline, CDR1 LGHNT and CDR2 FRNRAP. The CDR3 coding sequence is TGTGCTAGTGGTTTGGAAACAGGGGTCCCCACCTACGAGCAGTACTTC. Translated, it gives CASGLETGVPTYEQYF.

The CDR3 region has the DNA TGTGCCAGCAGCTTAGCCGACTTTAGGTATGGCTACACCTTC. It is translated as CASSLADFRYGYTF. V gene TRBV7-9 combines with J gene TRBJ1-2; no firm D call. Trimming removed 0 bases at V and 5 bases at J, with 10 bases between. Per the germline V gene, CDR1 is SEHNR and CDR2 is FQNEAQ (reference sequence). The CDR3 extends over 14 amino acids.

The V call is TRBV5-4, the J call TRBJ1-2; 7 nucleotides line up with TRBD1. Germline V gene sequence: CDR1 SGHNT, CDR2 YYREEE (reference sequence). CDR3 length equals 16 residues. The V segment lost 9 bases and the J segment 1 base; nucleotides outside the gene matches: 15. The chain's CDR3 is CAIPRGAGGINYGYTF. CDR3 in DNA: TGTGCCATTCCTCGCGGGGCAGGGGGGATTAACTATGGCTACACCTTC.

This clone has only one observation. The chain employs TRBV28 and TRBJ1-4; possible D gene TRBD1, 5 bases. Trimming took off 3 bases at V and 8 bases at J, with 10 bases between the two ends. This CDR3 contains 13 residues. CDR1 and CDR2 (germline): MDHEN, SYDVKM. CDR3 sequence (DNA): TGTGCCAGCAGTTTGCAGGGTATAGAAAAACTGTTTTTT. It translates to CASSLQGIEKLFF.

This chain connects TRBV5-1 to TRBJ2-2; tentatively, D is TRBD1 (5 bases). The CDR3 consists of 15 residues. Trimming took 2 bases from V and 1 from J, leaving 9 bases between them. CDR1 is SGHRS and CDR2 is YFSETQ in the germline V gene. The CDR3 is CASSFGQGNTGELFF. CDR3 nucleotide sequence: TGCGCCAGCAGCTTCGGCCAGGGGAACACCGGGGAGCTGTTTTTT.

The V call is TRBV3-1 (or the pseudogene TRBV3-2), the J call TRBJ2-1; 11 nucleotides agree with TRBD2. The CDR3 has 16 residues. The V and J ends lost 3 bases and 7 bases, in that order; junction bases with no gene match: 8. The germline V gene encodes CDR1 LGHDT and CDR2 YNNKEL (reference sequence). Here the CDR3 reads CASSQILAGGVNEQFF. In DNA form, the CDR3 reads TGTGCCAGCAGCCAGATTCTAGCGGGAGGAGTGAATGAGCAGTTCTTC.

The CDR3 nucleotides are TGTGCCAGCAGCCCGGAGCCCTGGGGACTGGATGAAAAACTGTTTTTT. The encoded protein is CASSPEPWGLDEKLFF. V and J are TRBV5-4 and TRBJ1-4; D might be TRBD1 (5 bases). CDR3 length: 16 amino acids. Trimming cost V 4 bases and J 6 bases, with 19 bases left between them. CDR1 is SGHNT, CDR2 YYREEE, per germline (reference sequence). Looking up the rest from reference TRBV5-4 and TRBJ1-4 gives the full variable domain: ETGVTQSPTHLIKTRGQQVTLRCSSQSGHNTVSWYQQALGQGPQFIFQYYREEENGRGNFPPRFSGLQFPNYSSELNVNALELDDSALYLCASSPEPWGLDEKLFFGSGTQLSVL.

The rearrangement uses TRBV6-6 and TRBJ2-3; D not resolved. CDR3 size: 14 residues. Trimming left V 7 bases short and J 0 bases short, with 11 bases between. Germline lookup yields CDR1 MNHNY and CDR2 SVGAGI (reference sequence). The CDR3 nucleotides read TGTGCCAGCATCTCATCCGGGAGCACAGATACGCAGTATTTT. Protein sequence: CASISSGSTDTQYF.

The chain employs TRBV18 and TRBJ1-5, with a possible D match to TRBD1 (5 bases). The CDR3 extends over 14 amino acids. From germline, CDR1 is KGHSH and CDR2 LQKENI. Trimming took 3 bases from V and 1 from J, leaving 7 bases between them. The CDR3 loop is CASSPGGSNQPQHF. Written as DNA, the CDR3 is TGTGCCAGCTCACCGGGGGGGAGCAATCAGCCCCAGCATTTT.

This chain connects TRBV28 to TRBJ2-3, with TRBD2 identical over 9 bases. Germline CDR1 is MDHEN and CDR2 is SYDVKM. The junction had 8 bases not matched to a gene; V was cut back by 4 bases and J by 0 bases. The CDR3 is made up of 17 amino acids. CDR3 sequence: CASSSLRLAESTDTQYF. DNA of the CDR3: TGTGCCAGCAGTTCCCTTCGACTAGCGGAGAGCACAGATACGCAGTATTTT.

This sequence joins TRBV7-9 and TRBJ1-1, with 12 bases that match TRBD1. CDR3 length equals 14 residues. CDR1 is SEHNR and CDR2 is FQNEAQ in the germline V gene (reference sequence). V lost 5 bases to trimming and J lost 4 bases; unmatched junction nucleotides: 2. For the CDR3, the DNA is TGTGCCAGCAGCGGGGACAGGGGGCCCACTGAAGCTTTCTTT. Its protein is CASSGDRGPTEAFF.

This clone occurred once. The chain recombines TRBV2 with TRBJ1-5; no definite D call. The CDR3 loop spans 15 amino acids. Trimming shortened V by 5 bases and J by 1 base, and 12 bases separated the two germline ends. Germline assignment: CDR1 SNHLY and CDR2 FYNNEI. The CDR3 protein is CASSWENISNQPQHF. The CDR3 bases are TGTGCCAGCAGTTGGGAGAACATAAGCAATCAGCCCCAGCATTTT.